The present TCR beta chain was sequenced within a study of monozygotic twins with inflammatory bowel disease. Study-wide results and limits: Healthy co-twins showed greater TCRbeta diversity (inverse Simpson) than IBD patients. Versus healthy twins, IBD patients showed fewer clonotypes shared with others, especially with disease activity. Possibly because of limited power, concordant and discordant twins showed no difference in repertoire similarity.

On this clonotype: Its target is unknown.

Via template switching, UMIs carrying a 6-nucleotide sample barcode were introduced. TCRdb re-called the 5' RACE reads and gives one entry per CDR3 protein, without DNA. This table holds around 450,000 distinct CDR3 sequences. This CDR3 region has 12 residues. CDR1 is MNHEY and CDR2 is SVGAGI in the germline V gene. Sequencing was carried out using blood. The V call is TRBV6-5, the J call TRBJ2-2. The receptor's source is a human donor with ulcerative colitis or Crohn's disease, or a healthy co-twin of an affected twin (not recorded which). This chain's CDR3 is CASSYNAGELFF.